This T cell receptor (beta chain) was recovered during a study of blood T cell repertoires in COVID-19. Study-level information: Acute and convalescent COVID-19 samples came from the United States, Italy and Spain. PBMCs, B-cell-depleted T cells, or T cells were the source of the cDNA or gDNA that made up the material.

V lost 2 bases and J lost 1; bases outside the gene matches: 2. This CDR3 is 17 amino acids long. In germline, CDR1 is KGHDR, CDR2 SFDVKD. Authors' analysis steps: The assay estimated nucleated cells by amplifying reference gene primers. Generated by immunoSEQ multiplex PCR, the TCRdb table keeps only in-frame clones and is missing some. D and trimming were read from the DNA, whereas the V and J calls and clone size are those reported in that table. The sample has tens of thousands of clones; 70% to 90% are singletons. The chain is built from TRBV24-1 and TRBJ2-3; 13 positions match TRBD2. The receptor's source is a human donor in a cohort sampled during active COVID-19. The donor label of this sample is uncertain. Specimen: peripheral blood. The CDR3 protein is CATSDSGTSGGTDTQYF. As DNA, the CDR3 is TGTGCCACCAGTGATTCGGGGACTAGCGGGGGCACAGATACGCAGTATTTT.